The entry that follows covers one TCR beta chain sequence. There are 14 residues in the CDR3. Germline trimming cut 5 bases from V and 3 bases from J; bases unmatched to any gene: 5. Germline V CDR1 and CDR2: SGHDT, YYEEEE. These data belong to a study of blood T cell repertoires in COVID-19. The overall study: Some COVID-19 samples were acute and others convalescent; all came from the United States, Italy and Spain. Sample material is recorded as cDNA or gDNA derived from T cells, B-cell-depleted T cells, or PBMCs.

Original methodology: Amplification of reference gene primers was used by the study to estimate nucleated cell counts. Sequencing was performed with immunoSEQ multiplex PCR; in TCRdb, only in-frame clones are kept and a portion is missing. V and J calls and clone size are as listed in that table; D and trimming were resolved from the DNA. The sample includes some 380,000 clones, around 84% of them seen just once. This clonotype was sampled from a human donor with acute or convalescent COVID-19. The donor label of this sample is uncertain. Sequenced: peripheral blood. V usage is TRBV5-6 and J usage is TRBJ2-3; 8 nucleotides agree with TRBD1. For the CDR3, the DNA is TGTGCCAGCAGGCTACAGGGGGATACAGATACGCAGTATTTT. Translation gives CASRLQGDTDTQYF. The entire variable domain, with the rest obtained from reference TRBV5-6 and TRBJ2-3, is as follows: DAGVTQSPTHLIKTRGQQVTLRCSPKSGHDTVSWYQQALGQGPQFIFQYYEEEERQRGNFPDRFSGHQFPNYSSELNVNALLLGDSALYLCASRLQGDTDTQYFGPGTRLTVL.